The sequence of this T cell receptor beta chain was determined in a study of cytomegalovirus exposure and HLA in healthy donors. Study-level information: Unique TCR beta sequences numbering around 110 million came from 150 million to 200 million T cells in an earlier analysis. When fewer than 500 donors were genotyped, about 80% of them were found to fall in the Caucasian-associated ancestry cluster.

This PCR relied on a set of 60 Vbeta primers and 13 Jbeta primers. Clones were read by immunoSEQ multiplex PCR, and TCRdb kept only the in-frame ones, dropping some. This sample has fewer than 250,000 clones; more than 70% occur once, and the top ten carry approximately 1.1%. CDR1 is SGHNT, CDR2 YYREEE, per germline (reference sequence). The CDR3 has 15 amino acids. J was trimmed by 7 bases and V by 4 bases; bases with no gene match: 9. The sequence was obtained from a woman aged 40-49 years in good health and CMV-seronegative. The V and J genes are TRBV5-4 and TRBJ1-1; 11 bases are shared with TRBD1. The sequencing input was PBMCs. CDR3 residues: CASSEDRGRTFEAFF. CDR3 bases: TGTGCCAGCAGCGAGGACAGGGGGCGGACCTTTGAAGCTTTCTTT.